The 26 T cell receptor beta chains in this list originate from one sample, sequenced in a study of T cells in Graves' hyperthyroidism and ophthalmopathy. Amplified regions were TCR beta CDR3 sequences from RNA transcripts. The HTBI primer set served for first-round RT-PCR of the TCR CDR3. In TCRdb, the multiplex PCR reads were re-called with MiXCR into one record per CDR3 protein. This table holds about 130,000 distinct CDR3 sequences, 22% found once. The sequencing sample was made of blood. The receptors originated from a woman between 45 and 65 years old with Graves' hyperthyroidism that later progressed to Graves' ophthalmopathy.

This clonotype was seen only a few times. This rearrangement joins TRBV30 to TRBJ2-6, with D unresolved. From germline, CDR1 is GTSNPN and CDR2 SVGIG (reference sequence). The V and J ends lost 2 bases and 0 bases respectively, with 8 bases between them. The CDR3 consists of 15 residues. The CDR3 reads CAWSLVHSGANVLTF. In nucleotides, the CDR3 is TGTGCCTGGAGTCTGGTACACTCTGGGGCCAACGTCCTGACTTTC.

The CDR3 region has the DNA TGCAGCGTTGAAGGGACGGATACCTACGAGCAGTACTTC. Residues: CSVEGTDTYEQYF. The chain couples TRBV29-1 to TRBJ2-7, with no clear D. V lost 1 base, J lost 2 bases, and 9 bases lay in between. Germline assignment: CDR1 SQVTM and CDR2 ANQGSEA. CDR3 length: 13 amino acids.

This clonotype was detected a few times. The chain has TRBV28 and TRBJ2-5; TRBD2 matches at 10 bases. This CDR3 has 16 amino acids. In germline, CDR1 is MDHEN, CDR2 SYDVKM. With 3 bases clipped from V and 4 bases from J, the junction kept 8 bases outside the gene matches. The CDR3 sequence: CASSFGRQRGGETQYF. The CDR3 nucleotides read TGTGCCAGCAGTTTTGGGCGCCAGCGGGGGGGAGAGACCCAGTACTTC.

The chain carries TRBV7-9 and TRBJ2-7; D is ambiguous. The germline gives CDR1 SEHNR, CDR2 FQNEAQ (reference sequence). V was cut by 3 bases and J by 0 bases, with 12 bases left in between. This CDR3 region has 15 residues. CDR3 loop: CASSLIFGYSYEQYF. CDR3 in DNA: TGTGCCAGCAGCTTGATTTTCGGCTACTCCTACGAGCAGTACTTC.

This clonotype has more than one count but fewer than ten. The gene calls are TRBV13 and TRBJ1-6; D not resolved. This CDR3 comprises 16 residues. CDR1 is PRHDT, CDR2 FYEKMQ, per germline (reference sequence). V lost 0 bases and J 7 bases, leaving 13 bases between the germline ends. DNA for the CDR3: TGTGCCAGCAGCTTAGGGGGTAGGAGTATGAATTCACCCCTCCACTTT. As protein: CASSLGGRSMNSPLHF.

This clonotype was observed a handful of times. This chain connects TRBV4-1 to TRBJ2-7; D is undetermined. This CDR3 is built from 15 residues. V was shortened by 1 base and J by 3 bases, with 13 bases between the two germline ends. Germline V gene lookup returns CDR1 MGHRA and CDR2 YSYEKL. The CDR3 reads CASSQAGAVYYEQYF. DNA for the CDR3: TGCGCCAGCAGCCAAGCAGGAGCCGTTTACTACGAGCAGTACTTC.

The chain recombines TRBV3-1 with TRBJ2-1; no definite D call. Trimming pared 2 bases from V and 9 bases from J, leaving 11 bases between. The length of the CDR3 is 13 residues. The germline gives CDR1 LGHDT, CDR2 YNNKEL (reference sequence). The CDR3 DNA sequence: TGTGCCAGCAGCCAACGAAGTCGCCCTGAGCAGTTCTTC. This encodes CASSQRSRPEQFF.

On this clonotype itself: It is likely a read error, because the conserved phenylalanine at the end of the CDR3 is missing. The chain uses TRBV27 and TRBJ2-2; D tentatively reads TRBD1 or TRBD2 (5 bases each). The CDR3 has 14 amino acids. Germline V gives CDR1 MNHEY, CDR2 SMNVEV (reference sequence). V shed 6 bases and J shed 5 bases, with 13 bases lying between them. The CDR3 loop is CASRSGQATGELFS. CDR3 nucleotides: TGTGCCAGCAGGTCGGGGCAGGCAACCGGGGAGCTGTTTTCT.

The chain combines TRBV10-1 with TRBJ2-3, with 9 bases that match TRBD2. V shed 6 bases, J shed 3 bases, and the junction held 10 bases outside the gene matches. In germline, CDR1 is WNHNN, CDR2 SYGVQD (reference sequence). This CDR3 is built from 16 residues. Here the CDR3 reads CASRLGGLATTDTQYF. CDR3 sequence (DNA): TGCGCCAGCAGGCTTGGCGGACTAGCGACAACAGATACGCAGTATTTT.

The CDR3 DNA reads TGTGCCAGCAGACGTACCGGGACTAGCGGGAGGAGGTTGGGAGATACGCAGTATTTT. This sequence encodes CASRRTGTSGRRLGDTQYF. The V call is TRBV28, the J call TRBJ2-3, with 15 positions matching TRBD2. The CDR3 contains 19 residues. Trimming took 6 bases from V and 5 from J; bases not matched to a gene: 15. Germline V CDR1 and CDR2: MDHEN, SYDVKM.

This clonotype was seen a handful of times. The rearrangement uses TRBV29-1 and TRBJ1-1, with TRBD1 matching over 11 bases. The V gene's germline CDR1 is SQVTM and CDR2 ANQGSEA. Trimming took 6 bases from V and 5 from J; bases not matched to a gene: 17. CDR3 length equals 17 residues. CDR3 sequence reads: CSVPTDRGRVGGTEAFF. CDR3 DNA: TGCAGCGTCCCCACGGACAGGGGGCGCGTGGGGGGGACTGAAGCTTTCTTT.

This chain connects TRBV7-2 to TRBJ2-5, with D perhaps matching TRBD2 (6 bases). This CDR3 is 15 amino acids long. Germline assignment: CDR1 SGHTA and CDR2 FQGNSA. The V end was cut by 3 bases, the J end by 2 bases, with 13 bases between. This CDR3 reads CASSLDLASQETQYF. The DNA of the CDR3 is TGTGCCAGCAGCTTGGACCTAGCGTCGCAAGAGACCCAGTACTTC.

This chain connects TRBV6-1 to TRBJ2-1, with D perhaps TRBD2 (6 bases). The germline V and J ends were trimmed by 0 bases and 3 bases, with 12 bases remaining between them. CDR1 and CDR2 from the germline V gene are MNHNS and SASEGT. The CDR3 length is 16 residues. CDR3 coding DNA: TGTGCCAGCAGTGAAGCGCAAGGACTAAACTACAATGAGCAGTTCTTC. Translated: CASSEAQGLNYNEQFF.

This clonotype has at least ten counts. This chain links TRBV15 with TRBJ1-4; D is uncertain. The CDR3 consists of 18 residues. Trimming removed 5 bases at V and 4 bases at J, with 23 bases between. Per germline, CDR1 LNHNV and CDR2 YYDKDF (reference sequence). The CDR3 sequence: CATSVPPPARWGNEKLFF. The DNA of the CDR3 is TGTGCCACCAGCGTACCCCCACCGGCGAGGTGGGGTAATGAAAAACTGTTTTTT. The variable domain in full, with the rest retrieved from reference TRBV15 and TRBJ1-4, is DAMVIQNPRYQVTQFGKPVTLSCSQTLNHNVMYWYQQKSSQAPKLLFHYYDKDFNNEADTPDNFQSRRPNTSFCFLDIRSPGLGDTAMYLCATSVPPPARWGNEKLFFGSGTQLSVL.

This clonotype has just a few counts. This chain joins TRBV10-3 and TRBJ1-2; tentative D call: TRBD1 (5 bases). Germline V CDR1 and CDR2: ENHRY, SYGVKD. CDR3 length: 15 residues. Trimming removed 0 bases from V and 6 bases from J, with 14 bases in between. In DNA, the CDR3 is TGTGCCATCAGTGAGTCGATAGGGACGACGGATGGCTACACCTTC. It is translated as CAISESIGTTDGYTF.

Many counts were recorded for this clonotype. The chain employs TRBV7-9 and TRBJ1-2, with D perhaps matching TRBD1 (6 bases). Germline-derived CDR1 and CDR2 are SEHNR and FQNEAQ (reference sequence). The CDR3 has 14 amino acids. The germline V and J ends were trimmed by 5 bases and 5 bases, with 15 bases remaining between them. The CDR3 reads CASSIRGGSYGYTF. The CDR3 bases are TGTGCCAGCAGCATCAGAGGGGGATCGTATGGCTACACCTTC.

This clonotype was detected many times. The chain carries TRBV20-1 and TRBJ2-1, with D maybe TRBD2 (6 bases). The CDR3 loop spans 13 amino acids. Germline V gives CDR1 DFQATT, CDR2 SNEGSKA (reference sequence). Trimming stripped 0 bases from V and 8 bases from J, with 11 bases between. CDR3 protein: CSAREAGGDEQFF. Written as DNA, the CDR3 is TGCAGTGCTAGAGAAGCGGGTGGTGATGAGCAGTTCTTC.

This chain joins TRBV15 and TRBJ2-2, with TRBD1 as a possible D gene (5 bases). V was clipped by 0 bases and J by 3 bases, with 8 bases between them. The CDR3 covers 15 residues. Per germline, CDR1 LNHNV and CDR2 YYDKDF (reference sequence). CDR3 coding DNA: TGTGCCACCAGCAGAGAGGGCAGGGACACCGGGGAGCTGTTTTTT. Its protein is CATSREGRDTGELFF. Full variable domain (remainder filled in from reference TRBV15 and TRBJ2-2): DAMVIQNPRYQVTQFGKPVTLSCSQTLNHNVMYWYQQKSSQAPKLLFHYYDKDFNNEADTPDNFQSRRPNTSFCFLDIRSPGLGDTAMYLCATSREGRDTGELFFGEGSRLTVL.

The V gene is TRBV5-5, the J gene TRBJ1-3; D gene ambiguous. The V end lost 3 bases, the J end lost 2 bases, and 12 bases lay between the germline ends. The CDR3 consists of 15 residues. Germline CDR1 SGHKS, CDR2 YYEKEE (reference sequence). The CDR3: CASSWGGVAGNTIYF. CDR3 sequence (DNA): TGTGCCAGCAGCTGGGGAGGAGTAGCTGGAAACACCATATATTTT.

The V call is TRBV7-8, the J call TRBJ1-1; D may be TRBD1 (5 bases). Germline V gene sequence: CDR1 SGHVS, CDR2 FQNEAQ. V lost 2 bases, J lost 11 bases, and 21 bases lay in between. The CDR3 loop spans 15 amino acids. The CDR3: CASSLTLVGGSEAFF. Written as DNA, the CDR3 is TGTGCCAGCAGCTTAACTTTAGTGGGGGGATCGGAGGCTTTCTTT.

This clonotype was counted only a few times. The chain carries TRBV9 and TRBJ1-6, with D unresolved. The CDR3 sequence is 16 residues long. V gave up 0 bases and J gave up 7 bases, with 14 bases separating them. Looked up from germline, CDR1 is SGDLS and CDR2 is YYNGEE. CDR3 loop: CASSVGRRAGNSPLHF. The CDR3 nucleotides read TGTGCCAGCAGCGTAGGCCGCCGGGCGGGGAATTCACCCCTCCACTTT.

Comment on this clonotype: This may stem from a read error, because a much larger clone lies one nucleotide away. The genes are TRBV28 and TRBJ1-2; possible D gene TRBD1, 6 bases. Trimming removed 3 bases from V and 6 bases from J, with 14 bases in between. CDR1 MDHEN and CDR2 SYDVKM come from the germline V gene. CDR3 length: 14 amino acids. The CDR3 DNA is TGTGCCAGCAGTTTTCCCGGACAGTACCATGGCTACACCTTC. Encoded protein: CASSFPGQYHGYTF.

This clonotype showed up many times. V is TRBV19 and J is TRBJ1-1; 7 nucleotides match TRBD1. CDR1 is LNHDA, CDR2 SQIVND, per germline (reference sequence). The trim removed 5 bases at V and 0 bases at J, leaving 6 bases unmatched. CDR3 length: 15 residues. This CDR3 is CASSPRTGMNTEAFF. CDR3 DNA sequence: TGTGCCAGTAGTCCTCGGACAGGCATGAACACTGAAGCTTTCTTT.

This clonotype was counted ten times or more. The genes are TRBV6-2 or TRBV6-3 and TRBJ2-7, with 9 bases lining up with TRBD1. From germline, CDR1 is MNHEY and CDR2 SVGEGT. This CDR3 spans 15 amino acids. The J segment lost 3 bases and the V segment lost 6 bases, leaving 9 bases of the junction unmatched. DNA of the CDR3: TGTGCCAGCAGAAAACCGGGACAGGGAAGCTACGAGCAGTACTTC. It translates to CASRKPGQGSYEQYF.

This clonotype occurred many times. The chain joins TRBV9 to TRBJ2-5, with 7 bases identical to TRBD2. CDR1 and CDR2 from the germline V gene are SGDLS and YYNGEE. The CDR3 runs 16 residues. J lost 0 bases, V lost 0 bases, and 5 bases had no gene match. CDR3 residues: CASSVGVGGNQETQYF. DNA for the CDR3: TGTGCCAGCAGCGTAGGAGTGGGAGGGAACCAAGAGACCCAGTACTTC.

The sample holds a few counts of this clonotype. The V gene is TRBV6-1, the J gene TRBJ1-2; D may be TRBD1 (5 bases). The CDR3 contains 15 residues. Germline-derived CDR1 and CDR2 are MNHNS and SASEGT. The V end was cut by 2 bases, the J end by 2 bases, with 12 bases between. The CDR3 loop is CASSESGRGNYGYTF. The CDR3 DNA follows: TGTGCCAGCAGTGAAAGTGGACGGGGCAACTATGGCTACACCTTC.